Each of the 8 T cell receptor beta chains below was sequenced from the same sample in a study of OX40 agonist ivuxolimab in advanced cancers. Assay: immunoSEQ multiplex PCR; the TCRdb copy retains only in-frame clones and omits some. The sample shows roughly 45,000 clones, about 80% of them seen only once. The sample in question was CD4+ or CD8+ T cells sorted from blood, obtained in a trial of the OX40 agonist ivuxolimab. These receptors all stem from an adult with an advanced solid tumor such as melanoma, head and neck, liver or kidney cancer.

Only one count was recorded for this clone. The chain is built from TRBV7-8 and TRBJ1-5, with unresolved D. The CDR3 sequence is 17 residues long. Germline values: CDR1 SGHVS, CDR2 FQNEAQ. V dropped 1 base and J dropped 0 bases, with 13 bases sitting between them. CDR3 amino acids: CASSLETWQNSNQPQHF. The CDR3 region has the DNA TGTGCCAGCAGCTTAGAGACTTGGCAGAATAGCAATCAGCCCCAGCATTTT.

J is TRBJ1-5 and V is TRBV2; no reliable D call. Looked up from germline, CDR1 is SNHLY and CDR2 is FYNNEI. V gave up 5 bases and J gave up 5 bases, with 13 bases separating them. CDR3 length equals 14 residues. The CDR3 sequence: CASSSGPGDQPQHF. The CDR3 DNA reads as TGTGCCAGCAGTTCCGGTCCTGGGGATCAGCCCCAGCATTTT.

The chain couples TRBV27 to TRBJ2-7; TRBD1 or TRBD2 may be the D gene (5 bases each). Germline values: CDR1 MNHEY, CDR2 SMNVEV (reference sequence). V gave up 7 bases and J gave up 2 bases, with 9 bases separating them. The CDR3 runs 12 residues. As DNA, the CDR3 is TGTGCCAGCAAAAAGGGACCCTACGAGCAGTACTTC. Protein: CASKKGPYEQYF.

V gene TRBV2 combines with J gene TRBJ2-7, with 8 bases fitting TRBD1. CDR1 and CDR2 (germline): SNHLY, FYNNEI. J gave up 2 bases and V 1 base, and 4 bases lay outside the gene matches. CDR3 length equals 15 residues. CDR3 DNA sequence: TGTGCCAGCAGTGAAGGGGCAGGGGGCCCCTACGAGCAGTACTTC. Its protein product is CASSEGAGGPYEQYF.

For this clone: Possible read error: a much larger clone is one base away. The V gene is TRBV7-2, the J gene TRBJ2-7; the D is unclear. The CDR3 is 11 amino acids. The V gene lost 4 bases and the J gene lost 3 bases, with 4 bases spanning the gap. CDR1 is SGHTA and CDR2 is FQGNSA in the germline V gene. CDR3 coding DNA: TGTGCCAGCAGCTATTACTACGAGCAGTACTTC. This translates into CASSYYYEQYF.

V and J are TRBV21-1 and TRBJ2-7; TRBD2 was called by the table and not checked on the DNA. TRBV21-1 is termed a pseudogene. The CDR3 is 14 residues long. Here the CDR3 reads CASTRPPPRGEQYF. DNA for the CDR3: TGTGCCAGCACCCGTCCTCCCCCTCGCGGCGAGCAGTACTTC.

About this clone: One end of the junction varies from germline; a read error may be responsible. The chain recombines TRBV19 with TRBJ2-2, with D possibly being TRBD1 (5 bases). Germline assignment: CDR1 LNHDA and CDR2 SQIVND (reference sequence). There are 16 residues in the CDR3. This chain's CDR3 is CASSIARAAKTGELFF. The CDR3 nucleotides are TGTGCCAGTAGTATAGCCAGGGCGGCGAAGACCGGGGAGCTGTTTTTT.

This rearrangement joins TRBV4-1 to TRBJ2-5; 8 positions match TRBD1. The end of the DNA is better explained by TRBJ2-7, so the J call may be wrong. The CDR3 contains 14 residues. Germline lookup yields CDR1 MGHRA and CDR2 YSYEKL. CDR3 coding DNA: TGCGCCAGCAGCCAAGATGACAGGGGATACGAGCAGTACTTC. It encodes CASSQDDRGYEQYF.